This entry lists 24 T cell receptor beta chains sequenced from one sample in a study of T cells after yellow fever vaccination. In TCRdb, the 5' RACE reads were re-called with MiXCR into one record per CDR3 protein. The table has under 90,000 distinct CDR3 sequences, less than 8.5% seen once. This specimen was CD8+ T cells sorted from PBMCs, taken about 49 days after the first yellow fever vaccination. These receptor sequences come from a man aged 18-30 years who received the YFV17D yellow fever vaccine.

In its sample, this clonotype was seen many times. This chain connects TRBV27 to TRBJ2-7, with D unresolved. The CDR3 runs 11 residues. The germline gives CDR1 MNHEY, CDR2 SMNVEV (reference sequence). V shed 6 bases and J shed 4 bases, with 7 bases lying between them. CDR3 in DNA: TGTGCCAGCAGGGGAACTTACGAGCAGTACTTC. Amino acids: CASRGTYEQYF.

This clonotype was seen a few times. The gene calls are TRBV7-8 and TRBJ2-5; 10 bases agree with TRBD2. The CDR3 extends over 16 amino acids. Per the germline V gene, CDR1 is SGHVS and CDR2 is FQNEAQ. The V and J ends lost 4 bases and 1 base, in that order; junction bases with no gene match: 6. The CDR3 DNA is TGTGCCAGCAGCTCGATACTAGCGGGGTCCCAAGAGACCCAGTACTTC. Amino acid sequence: CASSSILAGSQETQYF.

The chain combines TRBV4-1 with TRBJ2-1, with a tentative D call TRBD2 (6 bases). This CDR3 comprises 16 residues. The germline CDR1 and CDR2 sequences are MGHRA and YSYEKL. Trimming stripped 1 base from V and 0 bases from J, with 10 bases between. This CDR3 reads CASSQGGTDSYNEQFF. In nucleotides, the CDR3 is TGCGCCAGCAGCCAAGGCGGGACGGACTCCTACAATGAGCAGTTCTTC.

Ten or more counts support this clonotype. The chain carries TRBV2 and TRBJ2-3; the D is unclear. The germline V gene has CDR1 SNHLY and CDR2 FYNNEI. The V gene lost 3 bases and the J gene lost 0 bases, with 1 base spanning the gap. The CDR3 is made up of 12 amino acids. CDR3 DNA: TGTGCCAGCAGTGACAGCACAGATACGCAGTATTTT. This encodes CASSDSTDTQYF. The whole variable domain, filled in from reference TRBV2 and TRBJ2-3, reads EPEVTQTPSHQVTQMGQEVILRCVPISNHLYFYWYRQILGQKVEFLVSFYNNEISEKSEIFDDQFSVERPDGSNFTLKIRSTKLEDSAMYFCASSDSTDTQYFGPGTRLTVL.

The chain employs TRBV10-2 and TRBJ1-6; no definite D call. CDR3 length equals 14 residues. Germline V gives CDR1 WSHSY, CDR2 SAAADI. V was pared by 8 bases and J by 4 bases, with 12 bases between. The CDR3 DNA is TGCGCCAGCTCTTCGGGTTGGTATAATTCACCCCTCCACTTT. This gives the protein CASSSGWYNSPLHF.

The V gene is TRBV7-3, the J gene TRBJ1-1; D is uncertain. The V and J ends lost 5 bases and 0 bases respectively, with 7 bases between them. Germline V gives CDR1 SGHTA, CDR2 FQGTGA. The CDR3 runs to 13 residues. The CDR3 reads CASSPEMNTEAFF. In DNA, the CDR3 is TGTGCCAGCAGCCCAGAGATGAACACTGAAGCTTTCTTT. Drawing the rest from reference TRBV7-3 and TRBJ1-1, the complete variable domain is GAGVSQTPSNKVTEKGKYVELRCDPISGHTALYWYRQSLGQGPEFLIYFQGTGAADDSGLPNDRFFAVRPEGSVSTLKIQRTERGDSAVYLCASSPEMNTEAFFGQGTRLTVV.

This clonotype was detected many times. The chain has TRBV9 and TRBJ2-2; D is undetermined. Germline values: CDR1 SGDLS, CDR2 YYNGEE. Between the trimmed V and J ends, which lost 0 bases and 7 bases, there was a span of 7 bases. CDR3 length: 13 residues. CDR3 sequence reads: CASSVEGNGELFF. CDR3 nucleotides: TGTGCCAGCAGCGTAGAAGGGAACGGGGAGCTGTTTTTT.

The sample holds many counts of this clonotype. The chain uses TRBV11-2 and TRBJ2-1; D unclear. Trimming took off 5 bases at V and 12 bases at J, with 14 bases between the two ends. Looked up from germline, CDR1 is SGHAT and CDR2 is FQNNGV. The CDR3 spans 12 residues. The chain's CDR3 is CASSGLGIGQFF. As DNA, the CDR3 is TGTGCCAGCAGCGGCTTAGGTATAGGGCAGTTCTTC.

This clonotype was seen repeatedly, ten times or more. The chain has TRBV29-1 and TRBJ2-3, with D unresolved. Trimming cost V 4 bases and J 6 bases, with 8 bases left between them. The CDR3 runs 11 residues. Germline assignment: CDR1 SQVTM and CDR2 ANQGSEA. CDR3 DNA: TGCAGCGTTGTGAGCTGGGATACGCAGTATTTT. This codes for CSVVSWDTQYF.

This clonotype was seen ten or more times. The rearrangement uses TRBV10-2 and TRBJ2-1, with D maybe TRBD2 (5 bases). The CDR3 totals 15 residues. The V and J ends lost 4 bases and 0 bases respectively, with 10 bases between them. The germline V gene encodes CDR1 WSHSY and CDR2 SAAADI. The CDR3 spells CASSVEGSSYNEQFF. CDR3 bases: TGCGCCAGCAGTGTAGAGGGAAGCTCCTACAATGAGCAGTTCTTC.

This clonotype was detected many times. The chain links TRBV28 to TRBJ2-5, with D possibly TRBD2 on 5 matching bases. V was trimmed by 6 bases and J by 2 bases, leaving 13 bases between them. The CDR3 loop spans 14 amino acids. CDR1 MDHEN and CDR2 SYDVKM come from the germline V gene. The CDR3: CASRPGMEQETQYF. The CDR3 DNA sequence: TGTGCCAGCAGGCCGGGAATGGAACAAGAGACCCAGTACTTC.

This clonotype was seen repeatedly, ten times or more. The chain links TRBV4-3 to TRBJ2-2, with TRBD1 matching over 8 bases. The germline gives CDR1 LGHNA, CDR2 YSLEER. The CDR3 is 15 residues long. The junction had 5 bases not matched to a gene; V was cut back by 4 bases and J by 4 bases. In DNA, the CDR3 is TGCGCCAGCAGCCCCGAGACAGGGGCCACCGGGGAGCTGTTTTTT. Residues: CASSPETGATGELFF.

This clonotype was found many times. The chain couples TRBV4-3 to TRBJ2-2; possibly TRBD1 for D (5 bases). V dropped 2 bases and J dropped 3 bases, with 16 bases sitting between them. The CDR3 extends over 17 amino acids. Germline CDR1 reads LGHNA; CDR2 reads YSLEER. CDR3 nucleotides: TGCGCCAGCAGCCAAACTCGGCAGGGTTTCGACACCGGGGAGCTGTTTTTT. It specifies CASSQTRQGFDTGELFF.

This chain links TRBV9 with TRBJ1-3, with D unresolved. The CDR3 length is 15 residues. Deletions cut 0 bases from V and 0 bases from J, with 7 bases between. Germline-derived CDR1 and CDR2 are SGDLS and YYNGEE. The CDR3 reads CASSVEAGSGNTIYF. CDR3 in DNA: TGTGCCAGCAGCGTAGAAGCCGGCTCTGGAAACACCATATATTTT.

At least ten counts were recorded for this clonotype. The rearrangement uses TRBV6-5 and TRBJ2-3, with TRBD2 matching 11 bases. The CDR3 spans 18 residues. J gave up 2 bases and V 0 bases, and 7 bases lay outside the gene matches. Germline CDR1 reads MNHEY; CDR2 reads SVGAGI. CDR3 sequence reads: CASSYSSTSGEDTDTQYF. CDR3 bases: TGTGCCAGCAGTTACTCGTCGACTAGCGGGGAAGACACAGATACGCAGTATTTT.

The chain couples TRBV25-1 to TRBJ1-4; 8 nucleotides agree with TRBD1. The CDR3 sequence is 15 residues long. Trimming removed 10 bases from V and 8 bases from J; junction bases left unmatched: 15. Germline CDR1 reads MGHDK; CDR2 reads SYGVNS. The DNA of the CDR3 is TGTGCCACCACACTTCAGGGGGCTGGCAACGAAAAACTGTTTTTT. Its protein is CATTLQGAGNEKLFF.

This clonotype was detected only a few times. The chain links TRBV7-3 to TRBJ2-1; 7 nucleotides agree with TRBD2. CDR1 SGHTA and CDR2 FQGTGA come from the germline V gene. This CDR3 has 15 residues. The junction had 6 bases not matched to a gene; V was cut back by 3 bases and J by 4 bases. Here the CDR3 reads CASSLTIGRYNEQFF. DNA for the CDR3: TGTGCCAGCAGCTTGACCATCGGGAGGTACAATGAGCAGTTCTTC.

J is TRBJ2-7 and V is TRBV7-9; D is possibly TRBD1 (6 bases). The CDR3 extends over 13 amino acids. The V end was cut by 5 bases, the J end by 5 bases, with 13 bases between. Germline V lookup: CDR1 SEHNR, CDR2 FQNEAQ (reference sequence). CDR3 sequence reads: CASSPTQGHEQYV. CDR3 nucleotides: TGTGCCAGCAGCCCCACCCAGGGGCACGAGCAGTACGTC.

This clonotype was recorded at least ten times. CDR3: CASQGPEDYEQYF. In DNA form, the CDR3 reads TGTGCCAGCCAGGGACCGGAAGACTACGAGCAGTACTTC. V usage is TRBV5-6 and J usage is TRBJ2-7, with D tentatively TRBD1 or TRBD2 (5 bases each). V lost 7 bases, J lost 3 bases, and 14 bases lay in between. Germline V lookup: CDR1 SGHDT, CDR2 YYEEEE. The length of the CDR3 is 13 residues. The variable domain in full, completed from reference TRBV5-6 and TRBJ2-7, reads DAGVTQSPTHLIKTRGQQVTLRCSPKSGHDTVSWYQQALGQGPQFIFQYYEEEERQRGNFPDRFSGHQFPNYSSELNVNALLLGDSALYLCASQGPEDYEQYFGPGTRLTVT.

This clonotype has a count of ten or more. The V and J genes are TRBV11-2 and TRBJ2-2, with D hard to call. This CDR3 has 16 amino acids. Germline V gives CDR1 SGHAT, CDR2 FQNNGV. Trimming left V 2 bases short and J 2 bases short, with 12 bases between. CDR3 sequence reads: CASSLTRTGNTGELFF. The CDR3 DNA reads TGTGCCAGCAGCTTAACACGGACGGGTAACACCGGGGAGCTGTTTTTT.

This clonotype was found many times. V is TRBV7-2 and J is TRBJ2-7; no definite D call. This CDR3 has 12 amino acids. CDR1 SGHTA and CDR2 FQGNSA come from the germline V gene. The V end was cut by 5 bases, the J end by 2 bases, with 7 bases between. The CDR3 region has the DNA TGTGCCAGCAGCGAGGATCCCTACGAGCAGTACTTC. Encoded protein: CASSEDPYEQYF. Combining the CDR3 with reference TRBV7-2 and TRBJ2-7 gives the whole variable domain GAGVSQSPSNKVTEKGKDVELRCDPISGHTALYWYRQSLGQGLEFLIYFQGNSAPDKSGLPSDRFSAERTGGSVSTLTIQRTQQEDSAVYLCASSEDPYEQYFGPGTRLTVT.

This clonotype appeared many times. The chain's CDR3 is CASSEEDRAKETQYF. The CDR3, as DNA: TGTGCCAGCAGCGAGGAGGACAGGGCAAAAGAGACCCAGTACTTC. The rearrangement links TRBV9 to TRBJ2-5; TRBD1 agrees at 8 bases. J was trimmed by 3 bases and V by 3 bases; bases with no gene match: 7. CDR1 SGDLS and CDR2 YYNGEE come from the germline V gene. The CDR3 has 15 residues. The full variable domain, completed using reference TRBV9 and TRBJ2-5, is DSGVTQTPKHLITATGQRVTLRCSPRSGDLSVYWYQQSLDQGLQFLIQYYNGEERAKGNILERFSAQQFPDLHSELNLSSLELGDSALYFCASSEEDRAKETQYFGPGTRLLVL.

This clonotype has ten or more counts. This rearrangement joins TRBV29-1 to TRBJ2-5; 13 nucleotides agree with TRBD2. The V gene's germline CDR1 is SQVTM and CDR2 ANQGSEA. This CDR3 spans 13 amino acids. Unmatched junction bases numbered 4, after V lost 7 bases and J lost 5 bases. CDR3 in amino acids: CSAGTSGAETQYF. Here the CDR3 DNA reads TGCAGCGCCGGGACTAGCGGGGCTGAGACCCAGTACTTC.

The V and J genes are TRBV6-2 or TRBV6-3 and TRBJ2-5; 11 nucleotides agree with TRBD2. Looked up from germline, CDR1 is MNHEY and CDR2 is SVGEGT. Trimming cost V 8 bases and J 0 bases; bases outside gene matches: 17. The CDR3 sequence is 19 residues long. The CDR3 nucleotides are TGTGCCAGCTCCCCACGACCGGGACTAGCGGCCACGTACCAAGAGACCCAGTACTTC. Amino acids: CASSPRPGLAATYQETQYF.